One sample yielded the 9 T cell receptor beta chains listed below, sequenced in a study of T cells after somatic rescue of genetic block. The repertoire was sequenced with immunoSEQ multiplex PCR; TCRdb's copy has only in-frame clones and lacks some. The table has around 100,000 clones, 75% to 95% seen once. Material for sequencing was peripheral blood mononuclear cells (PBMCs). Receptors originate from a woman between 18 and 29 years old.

CDR3 protein: CSVVGTANTEAFF. The CDR3 bases are TGCAGCGTTGTCGGGACAGCTAACACTGAAGCTTTCTTT. V gene TRBV29-1 combines with J gene TRBJ1-1, with 7 bases lining up with TRBD1. The CDR3 is 13 amino acids. Trimming cost V 4 bases and J 2 bases; bases outside gene matches: 4. In germline, CDR1 is SQVTM, CDR2 ANQGSEA.

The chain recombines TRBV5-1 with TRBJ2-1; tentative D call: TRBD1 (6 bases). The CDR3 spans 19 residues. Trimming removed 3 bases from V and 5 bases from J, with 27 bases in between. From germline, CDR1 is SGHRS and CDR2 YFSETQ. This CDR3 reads CASSSNRVGRPVSNNEQFF. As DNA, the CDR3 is TGCGCCAGCAGCTCGAACAGGGTCGGTCGACCCGTAAGCAACAATGAGCAGTTCTTC.

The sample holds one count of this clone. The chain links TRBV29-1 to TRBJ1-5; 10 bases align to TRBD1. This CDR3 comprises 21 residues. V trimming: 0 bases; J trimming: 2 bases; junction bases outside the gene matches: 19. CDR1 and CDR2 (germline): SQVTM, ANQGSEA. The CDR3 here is CSVEDRQWGQGKGQGNQPQHF. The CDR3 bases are TGCAGCGTTGAAGACCGCCAGTGGGGACAGGGGAAAGGTCAGGGCAATCAGCCCCAGCATTTT.

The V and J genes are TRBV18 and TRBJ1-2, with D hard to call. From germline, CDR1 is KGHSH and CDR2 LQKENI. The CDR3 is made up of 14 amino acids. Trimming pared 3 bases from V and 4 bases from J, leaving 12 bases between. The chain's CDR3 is CASSPSPQTYGYTF. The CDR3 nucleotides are TGTGCCAGCTCACCCTCCCCACAGACCTATGGCTACACCTTC.

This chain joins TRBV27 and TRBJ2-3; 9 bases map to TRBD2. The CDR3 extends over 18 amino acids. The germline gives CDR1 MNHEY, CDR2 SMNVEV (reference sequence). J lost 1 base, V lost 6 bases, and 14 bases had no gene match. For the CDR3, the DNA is TGTGCCAGCAGGGCCAGGAGGGCGGGGGGGGTCCGCACAGATACGCAGTATTTT. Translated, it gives CASRARRAGGVRTDTQYF.

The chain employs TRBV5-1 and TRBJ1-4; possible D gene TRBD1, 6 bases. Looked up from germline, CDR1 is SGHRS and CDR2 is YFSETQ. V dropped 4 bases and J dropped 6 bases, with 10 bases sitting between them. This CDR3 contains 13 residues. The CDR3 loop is CASSMGADEKLFF. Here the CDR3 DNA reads TGCGCCAGCAGCATGGGGGCGGATGAAAAACTGTTTTTT.

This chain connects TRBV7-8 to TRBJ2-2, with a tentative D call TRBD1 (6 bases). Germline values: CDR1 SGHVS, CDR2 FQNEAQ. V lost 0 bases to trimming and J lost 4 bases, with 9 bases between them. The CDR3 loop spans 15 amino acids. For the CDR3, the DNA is TGTGCCAGCAGCTTAGCGCAGGGGAGCACCGGGGAGCTGTTTTTT. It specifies CASSLAQGSTGELFF.

The CDR3 DNA reads TGTGCCAGTAGTACTACAAGCGGGGCTACTAGCACAGATACGCAGTATTTT. Amino acids: CASSTTSGATSTDTQYF. V and J are TRBV19 and TRBJ2-3, with 7 bases fitting TRBD2. CDR3 length: 17 amino acids. Losses at the gene ends were 4 bases for V and 0 bases for J; bases not matched to a gene: 10. CDR1 and CDR2 (germline): LNHDA, SQIVND (reference sequence).

The chain's CDR3 is CASSLDPPRFGARDTQYF. The CDR3 region has the DNA TGTGCCAGCAGCTTAGATCCCCCACGATTCGGGGCAAGAGATACGCAGTATTTT. The J gene is TRBJ2-3, the V gene TRBV11-2; TRBD1 or TRBD2 may be the D gene (5 bases each). Per the germline V gene, CDR1 is SGHAT and CDR2 is FQNNGV. Trimming left V 0 bases short and J 5 bases short, with 21 bases between. CDR3 length equals 18 residues.